Described below is a single T cell receptor (beta chain) sequence and its context. Generated by immunoSEQ multiplex PCR, the TCRdb table keeps only in-frame clones and is missing some. The repertoire holds 2 million to 2.5 million clones, 90% to 95% seen once, with about 0.39% in the top ten. The entry originates in a study of shared clonotypes between healthy human individuals. The junction had 5 bases not matched to a gene; V was cut back by 5 bases and J by 1 base. Germline CDR1 reads MNHEY; CDR2 reads SMNVEV (reference sequence). The CDR3 has 14 amino acids. The TCR sequence derives from a man aged 18 to 35 in good health. Some clones in this sample may be carry-over from other donors' samples. Sequences were obtained from naive CD4+ T cells from PBMCs. Subset described: CD45RA+ positively selected. The chain couples TRBV27 to TRBJ2-7, with TRBD1 identical over 7 bases. The CDR3 loop reads CASSPTGRSYEQYF. Here the CDR3 DNA reads TGTGCCAGCAGTCCGACAGGGCGGTCCTACGAGCAGTACTTC.